Each of the 21 T cell receptor beta chains below was sequenced from the same sample in a study of T cell changes during pregnancy in multiple sclerosis. Some clones are missing from TCRdb's copy, which holds only in-frame ones; the method was immunoSEQ multiplex PCR. The sample shows 65,000 to 75,000 clones, more than 75% of them seen only once. Sequencing was performed on peripheral blood, taken in the third trimester of pregnancy. Receptors originate from a female donor in good health, enrolled as a control in a pregnancy study.

V is TRBV9 and J is TRBJ2-2, with D hard to call. Trimming stripped 5 bases from V and 5 bases from J, with 10 bases between. This CDR3 region has 13 residues. The germline CDR1 and CDR2 sequences are SGDLS and YYNGEE. Here the CDR3 DNA reads TGTGCCAGCAGTGCGGATTTAACCGGGGAGCTGTTTTTT. It specifies CASSADLTGELFF.

The rearrangement links TRBV10-3 to TRBJ2-2; D uncertain. The CDR3 runs 12 residues. CDR1 is ENHRY, CDR2 SYGVKD, per germline. V lost 7 bases and J lost 4, with 7 bases in between. CDR3 bases: TGTGCCATCAAGAGATCCACCGGGGAGCTGTTTTTT. It codes for CAIKRSTGELFF.

This clone was counted once. The rearrangement uses TRBV9 and TRBJ1-3, with a tentative D call TRBD1 (6 bases). The CDR3 loop spans 13 amino acids. CDR1 and CDR2 (germline): SGDLS, YYNGEE. The V end was cut by 3 bases, the J end by 4 bases, with 8 bases between. The CDR3: CASSAQGGNTIYF. In DNA form, the CDR3 reads TGTGCCAGCAGCGCGCAGGGGGGAAACACCATATATTTT.

CDR3 amino acids: CASSPRDSGAETQYF. As DNA, the CDR3 is TGTGCCAGCAGCCCCCGGGACAGCGGTGCGGAGACCCAGTACTTC. J is TRBJ2-5 and V is TRBV9; 7 positions match TRBD1. The CDR3 extends over 15 amino acids. V lost 4 bases, J lost 5 bases, and 11 bases stayed unmatched. The germline V gene encodes CDR1 SGDLS and CDR2 YYNGEE.

This clone was recorded only once. The chain carries TRBV4-3 and TRBJ2-1; possibly TRBD2 for D (5 bases). V lost 2 bases and J lost 0, with 11 bases in between. CDR1 is LGHNA, CDR2 YSLEER, per germline. This CDR3 region has 16 residues. DNA of the CDR3: TGCGCCAGCAGCCAATTCCGGGGAAGCTCCTACAATGAGCAGTTCTTC. As protein: CASSQFRGSSYNEQFF.

The chain carries TRBV2 and TRBJ1-5; D gene unclear. V lost 9 bases to trimming and J lost 0 bases, with 6 bases between them. From germline, CDR1 is SNHLY and CDR2 FYNNEI. The CDR3 is 12 residues long. The CDR3 protein is CASHSSNQPQHF. CDR3 nucleotide sequence: TGTGCCAGTCACAGTAGCAATCAGCCCCAGCATTTT.

This chain links TRBV5-6 with TRBJ2-7, with D possibly matching TRBD1 (5 bases). The germline V gene has CDR1 SGHDT and CDR2 YYEEEE. Deletions cut 4 bases from V and 4 bases from J, with 9 bases between. The CDR3 covers 12 residues. CDR3 sequence: CASSADSYEQYF. The CDR3, as DNA: TGTGCCAGCAGCGCCGACAGTTACGAGCAGTACTTC.

The chain carries TRBV5-6 and TRBJ1-5; D is uncertain. V was cut by 4 bases and J by 3 bases, with 17 bases left in between. Germline CDR1 and CDR2: SGHDT and YYEEEE. CDR3 length: 16 residues. CDR3 coding DNA: TGTGCCAGCAGCCGCCGGGTCACGGCGGACAATCAGCCCCAGCATTTT. Encoded protein: CASSRRVTADNQPQHF.

The chain joins TRBV14 to TRBJ1-2; TRBD1 is a possible D gene (5 bases). The V and J ends lost 2 bases and 2 bases respectively, with 9 bases between them. The CDR3 length is 14 residues. Germline CDR1 reads SGHDN; CDR2 reads FVKESK. In nucleotides, the CDR3 is TGTGCCAGCAGCCAATACGGGGGGAACTATGGCTACACCTTC. The encoded protein is CASSQYGGNYGYTF.

V is TRBV28 and J is TRBJ2-7; 8 bases align to TRBD2. The V segment lost 6 bases and the J segment 0 bases; nucleotides outside the gene matches: 7. The CDR3 runs to 15 residues. Germline V gives CDR1 MDHEN, CDR2 SYDVKM. The CDR3, as DNA: TGTGCCAGCAGGCCCACGGGGGGGAGCTCCTACGAGCAGTACTTC. It translates to CASRPTGGSSYEQYF.

The rearrangement uses TRBV19 and TRBJ1-5; 7 bases are shared with TRBD1. The CDR3 loop spans 13 amino acids. Germline loops: CDR1 LNHDA, CDR2 SQIVND (reference sequence). The trim removed 5 bases at V and 7 bases at J, leaving 5 bases unmatched. DNA for the CDR3: TGTGCCAGTAGTGGGCAGGGGGGCCAGCCCCAGCATTTT. It yields the protein CASSGQGGQPQHF.

V usage is TRBV7-2 and J usage is TRBJ1-6; 7 bases match TRBD1. The CDR3 length is 19 residues. Germline V gene data show CDR1 as SGHTA and CDR2 as FQGNSA. J lost 10 bases, V lost 0 bases, and 18 bases had no gene match. The CDR3, as DNA: TGTGCCAGCAGCTTAGCCCCTATTGACAGGGTCGGGCCGAGATCACCCCTCCACTTT. It yields the protein CASSLAPIDRVGPRSPLHF.

This chain joins TRBV2 and TRBJ1-4; D not resolved. From germline, CDR1 is SNHLY and CDR2 FYNNEI. The CDR3 loop spans 11 amino acids. The V end lost 6 bases, the J end lost 5 bases, and 4 bases lay between the germline ends. CDR3 protein: CASRLNEKLFF. The CDR3 nucleotides read TGTGCCAGCAGGTTAAATGAAAAACTGTTTTTT.

This clone was picked up a small number of times. The gene calls are TRBV30 and TRBJ1-1; maybe TRBD1 (5 bases). Germline V gene sequence: CDR1 GTSNPN, CDR2 SVGIG (reference sequence). The CDR3 extends over 12 amino acids. Deletions cut 3 bases from V and 4 bases from J, with 9 bases between. The DNA for the CDR3 is TGTGCCTGGAGCCCGGGACTCACTGAAGCTTTCTTT. It specifies CAWSPGLTEAFF.

The chain is built from TRBV27 and TRBJ2-1; 13 bases are shared with TRBD2. The V segment lost 4 bases and the J segment 8 bases; nucleotides outside the gene matches: 2. Looked up from germline, CDR1 is MNHEY and CDR2 is SMNVEV (reference sequence). CDR3 length equals 14 residues. The CDR3 sequence is CASSSGLAGDEQFF. Here the CDR3 DNA reads TGTGCCAGCAGTTCTGGACTAGCGGGGGATGAGCAGTTCTTC.

Comment on this clone: The same CDR3 can be traced to other DNA sequences in this sample. CDR3 region: CASSLVAGGYNEQFF. The CDR3 bases are TGCGCCAGCAGCTTGGTAGCGGGGGGTTACAATGAGCAGTTCTTC. The gene calls are TRBV5-1 and TRBJ2-1; 10 bases are a match to TRBD2. CDR1 is SGHRS and CDR2 is YFSETQ in the germline V gene. V lost 0 bases, J lost 4 bases, and 1 base stayed unmatched. The CDR3 loop spans 15 amino acids.

The CDR3 region has the DNA TGTGCCAGCAGCCTCAGGTCCAATCAGCCCCAGCATTTT. Protein: CASSLRSNQPQHF. The chain uses TRBV7-8 and TRBJ1-5; D call uncertain. With 5 bases removed from V and 3 bases from J, the gap between germline ends came to 8 bases. This CDR3 spans 13 amino acids. Germline assignment: CDR1 SGHVS and CDR2 FQNEAQ.

This chain's CDR3 is CASSVDGLAGGNEQFF. Written as DNA, the CDR3 is TGTGCCAGCAGCGTAGATGGACTAGCGGGGGGCAATGAGCAGTTCTTC. The V gene is TRBV9, the J gene TRBJ2-1; 14 bases map to TRBD2. CDR1 and CDR2 (germline): SGDLS, YYNGEE. This CDR3 is built from 16 residues. The V segment lost 0 bases and the J segment 6 bases; nucleotides outside the gene matches: 2. Based on the CDR3 plus reference TRBV9 and TRBJ2-1, the full variable domain is DSGVTQTPKHLITATGQRVTLRCSPRSGDLSVYWYQQSLDQGLQFLIQYYNGEERAKGNILERFSAQQFPDLHSELNLSSLELGDSALYFCASSVDGLAGGNEQFFGPGTRLTVL.

The chain is built from TRBV18 and TRBJ1-1; TRBD1 might be the D (5 bases). V shed 0 bases and J shed 2 bases, with 10 bases lying between them. In germline, CDR1 is KGHSH, CDR2 LQKENI. The CDR3 totals 15 residues. The CDR3: CASSPPAGTNTEAFF. The CDR3 DNA reads TGTGCCAGCTCACCACCCGCAGGGACTAACACTGAAGCTTTCTTT.

The J gene is TRBJ2-3, the V gene TRBV7-9, with 11 bases matching TRBD1. Germline lookup yields CDR1 SEHNR and CDR2 FQNEAQ (reference sequence). This CDR3 has 18 amino acids. V gave up 5 bases and J gave up 1 base; unmatched junction bases: 11. Here the CDR3 reads CASSTGTGGPSGTDTQYF. CDR3 nucleotides: TGTGCCAGCAGCACAGGGACAGGGGGTCCCTCTGGCACAGATACGCAGTATTTT.

The V call is TRBV4-2, the J call TRBJ2-3; TRBD1 agrees at 10 bases. This CDR3 contains 16 residues. CDR1 LGHNA and CDR2 YNFKEQ come from the germline V gene. V dropped 0 bases and J dropped 3; count of bases not matched to a gene: 3. The chain's CDR3 is CASSQDRTGGTDTQYF. CDR3 DNA sequence: TGTGCCAGCAGCCAAGATCGGACAGGGGGTACAGATACGCAGTATTTT.